This is a list of T cell receptor beta chains from one sample in a study of cytomegalovirus exposure and HLA in healthy donors. Libraries were prepared by immunoSEQ multiplex PCR; TCRdb keeps only in-frame clonotypes and omits some of them. The sample includes some 170,000 clones, about 89% of them seen just once. Sequencing input: PBMCs. These receptors all stem from a man younger than 30 in good health and CMV-seropositive. CDR3s include the opening cysteine and the closing phenylalanine or tryptophan. A D gene is named only where the DNA matches it firmly.

j_call: TRBJ2-5; v_call: TRBV5-6; d_call: TRBD2; cdr3_nt: TGTGCCAGCAGCTTGGATAGCGGGGTACGGGAGACCCAGTACTTC; cdr3_aa: CASSLDSGVRETQYF
j_call: TRBJ1-1; v_call: TRBV6-6; d_call: TRBD1; cdr3_nt: TGTGCCAGCAGTCAACAGGGGTGGGACACTGAAGCTTTCTTT; cdr3_aa: CASSQQGWDTEAFF
j_call: TRBJ1-1; v_call: TRBV28; d_call: TRBD1; cdr3_nt: TGTGCCAGCAGATCGGGACAGGGGAACACTGAAGCTTTCTTT; cdr3_aa: CASRSGQGNTEAFF
j_call: TRBJ2-3; v_call: TRBV9; d_call: -; cdr3_nt: TGTGCCAGCAGCGCCCCCCCCCTCTTAGGGGCTAGCACAGATACGCAGTATTTT; cdr3_aa: CASSAPPLLGASTDTQYF
j_call: TRBJ2-7; v_call: TRBV27; d_call: -; cdr3_nt: TGTGCCAGCAAGCACAGGCAGTTCTCCTACGAGCAGTACTTC; cdr3_aa: CASKHRQFSYEQYF
j_call: TRBJ1-1; v_call: TRBV5-8; d_call: -; cdr3_nt: TGTGCCAGCAGCTGGGGTAGCGGATCTCCGAACACTGAAGCTTTCTTT; cdr3_aa: CASSWGSGSPNTEAFF
j_call: TRBJ2-1; v_call: TRBV28; d_call: TRBD2; cdr3_nt: TGTGCCAGCAGTTTATCCGGACTAGCGTACAATGAGCAGTTCTTC; cdr3_aa: CASSLSGLAYNEQFF
j_call: TRBJ2-1; v_call: TRBV5-8; d_call: TRBD2; cdr3_nt: TGTGCCGCCGGACTAGCGGGAGCCTACAATGAGCAGTTCTTC; cdr3_aa: CAAGLAGAYNEQFF
j_call: TRBJ1-6; v_call: TRBV14; d_call: -; cdr3_nt: TGTGCCAGCAGCCAAGTCGGGGGGTTTAATTCACCCCTCCACTTT; cdr3_aa: CASSQVGGFNSPLHF
j_call: TRBJ2-3; v_call: TRBV5-1; d_call: TRBD2; cdr3_nt: TGCGCCAGCAGTCCAGGACTAGGTGGAGATACGCAGTATTTT; cdr3_aa: CASSPGLGGDTQYF